This T cell receptor (beta chain) was captured by sequencing in a study of cytomegalovirus exposure and HLA in healthy donors. Study at large: From HLA-typed donors, an early data release held approximately 85 million unique TCRs. Study-level findings and limits: TCR beta chains numbering 164 were designated cytomegalovirus-associated. Some highly shared sequence variants likely arose as a pipeline artifact. Available immune exposure information was restricted to CMV serostatus only.

As to this clone: No antigen is known for it.

The study ran its PCR with 60 Vbeta and 13 Jbeta primers. The repertoire was sequenced with immunoSEQ multiplex PCR; TCRdb's copy has only in-frame clones and lacks some. Of about 110,000 clones listed, 60% to 75% are singletons. The length of the CDR3 is 14 residues. Per the germline V gene, CDR1 is SQVTM and CDR2 is ANQGSEA. J lost 6 bases, V lost 4 bases, and 10 bases had no gene match. The sequence derives from a male donor in good health and CMV-seropositive. The sequencing input was PBMCs. The gene calls are TRBV29-1 and TRBJ2-3, with TRBD1 matching 7 bases. CDR3 sequence (DNA): TGCAGCGTTGCCCCGACAGGGACGGGCGATACGCAGTATTTT. This translates into CSVAPTGTGDTQYF.